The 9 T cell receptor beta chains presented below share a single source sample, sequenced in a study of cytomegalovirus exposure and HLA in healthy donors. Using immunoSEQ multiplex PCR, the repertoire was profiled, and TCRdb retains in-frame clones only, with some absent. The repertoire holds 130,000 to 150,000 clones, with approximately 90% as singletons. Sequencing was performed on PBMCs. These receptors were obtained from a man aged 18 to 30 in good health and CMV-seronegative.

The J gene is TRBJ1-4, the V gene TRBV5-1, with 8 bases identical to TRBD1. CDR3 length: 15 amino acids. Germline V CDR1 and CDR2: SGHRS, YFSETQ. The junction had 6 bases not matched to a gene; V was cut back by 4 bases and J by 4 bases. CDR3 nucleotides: TGCGCCAGCAGCCTACTACAGGGGGTTAATGAAAAACTGTTTTTT. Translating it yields CASSLLQGVNEKLFF. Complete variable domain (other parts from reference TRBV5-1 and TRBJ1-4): KAGVTQTPRYLIKTRGQQVTLSCSPISGHRSVSWYQQTPGQGLQFLFEYFSETQRNKGNFPGRFSGRQFSNSRSEMNVSTLELGDSALYLCASSLLQGVNEKLFFGSGTQLSVL.

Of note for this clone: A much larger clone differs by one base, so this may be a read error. The CDR3 DNA sequence: TGTGCCAGCAGCCAGACAGGGAACACTGAAGCTTTCTTT. Protein: CASSQTGNTEAFF. This chain links TRBV14 with TRBJ1-1; D might be TRBD1 (6 bases). Germline loops: CDR1 SGHDN, CDR2 FVKESK. Trimming left V 3 bases short and J 1 base short, with 6 bases between. The CDR3 has 13 residues.

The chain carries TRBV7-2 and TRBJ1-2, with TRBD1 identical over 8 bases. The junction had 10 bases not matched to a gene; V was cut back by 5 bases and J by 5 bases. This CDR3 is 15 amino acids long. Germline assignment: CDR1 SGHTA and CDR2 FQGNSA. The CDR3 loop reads CASSARQGMKYGYTF. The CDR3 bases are TGTGCCAGCAGCGCCAGACAGGGGATGAAGTATGGCTACACCTTC. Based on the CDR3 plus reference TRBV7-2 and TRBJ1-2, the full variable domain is GAGVSQSPSNKVTEKGKDVELRCDPISGHTALYWYRQSLGQGLEFLIYFQGNSAPDKSGLPSDRFSAERTGGSVSTLTIQRTQQEDSAVYLCASSARQGMKYGYTFGSGTRLTVV.

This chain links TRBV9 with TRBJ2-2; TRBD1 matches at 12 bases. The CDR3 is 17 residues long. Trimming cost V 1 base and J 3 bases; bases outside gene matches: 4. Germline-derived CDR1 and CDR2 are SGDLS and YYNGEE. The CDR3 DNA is TGTGCCAGCAGCGTACGGGACAGGGGGCGGCACACCGGGGAGCTGTTTTTT. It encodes CASSVRDRGRHTGELFF.

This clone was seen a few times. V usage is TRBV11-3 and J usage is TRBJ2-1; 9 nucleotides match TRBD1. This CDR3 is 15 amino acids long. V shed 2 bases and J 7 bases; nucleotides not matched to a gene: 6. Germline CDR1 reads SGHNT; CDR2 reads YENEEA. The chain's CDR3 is CASSLWDRVDNEQFF. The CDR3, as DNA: TGTGCCAGCAGCTTATGGGACAGGGTCGATAATGAGCAGTTCTTC.

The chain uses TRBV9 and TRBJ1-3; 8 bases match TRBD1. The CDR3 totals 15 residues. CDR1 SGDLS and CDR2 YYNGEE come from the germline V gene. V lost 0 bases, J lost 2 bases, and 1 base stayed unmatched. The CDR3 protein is CASSVAGGTGNTIYF. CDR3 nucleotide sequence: TGTGCCAGCAGCGTAGCAGGGGGCACTGGAAACACCATATATTTT.

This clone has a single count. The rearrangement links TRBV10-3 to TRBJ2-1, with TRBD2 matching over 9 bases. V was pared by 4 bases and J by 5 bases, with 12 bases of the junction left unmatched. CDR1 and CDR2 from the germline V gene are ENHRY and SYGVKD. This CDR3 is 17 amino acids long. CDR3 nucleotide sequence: TGTGCCATCAGTGCCCGCCTCGGCGGGGGGGCCCACAATGAGCAGTTCTTC. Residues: CAISARLGGGAHNEQFF.

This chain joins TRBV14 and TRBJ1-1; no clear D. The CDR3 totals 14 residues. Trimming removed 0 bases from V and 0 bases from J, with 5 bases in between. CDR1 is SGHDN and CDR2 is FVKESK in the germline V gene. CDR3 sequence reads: CASSQDVVNTEAFF. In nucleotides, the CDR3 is TGTGCCAGCAGCCAAGATGTAGTGAACACTGAAGCTTTCTTT.

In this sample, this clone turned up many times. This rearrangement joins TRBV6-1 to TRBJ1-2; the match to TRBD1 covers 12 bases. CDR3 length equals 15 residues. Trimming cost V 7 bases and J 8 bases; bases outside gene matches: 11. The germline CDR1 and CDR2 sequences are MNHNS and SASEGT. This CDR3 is CASNSGTGGNRGYTF. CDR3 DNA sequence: TGTGCCAGCAATTCCGGGACAGGGGGCAATCGGGGCTACACCTTC.